The clone carrying this TCR beta chain was seen only once. The data were obtained in a study of blood T cell repertoires in COVID-19. Study-level background: Acute and convalescent COVID-19 samples came from the United States, Italy and Spain. T cells, B-cell-depleted T cells, or PBMCs provided the cDNA or gDNA that served as material.

As processed by the authors: The authors estimated nucleated cell counts from reference gene primer amplification. Clones were read by immunoSEQ multiplex PCR, and TCRdb kept only the in-frame ones, dropping some. That table gives V, J and clone size, and the DNA gave D and trimming. The table includes tens of thousands of clones, more than 85% detected once. The CDR3 has 11 amino acids. The germline V and J ends were trimmed by 2 bases and 5 bases, with 2 bases remaining between them. Looked up from germline, CDR1 is MNHEY and CDR2 is SVGAGI. The sequence derives from a man in his forties or fifties with acute or convalescent COVID-19. Source material: peripheral blood. The rearrangement joins TRBV6-5 to TRBJ2-3; D is unresolved. The CDR3 nucleotides are TGTGCCAGCAGTTACCGAGATACGCAGTATTTT. This sequence encodes CASSYRDTQYF.